Sequencing of this TCR beta chain was carried out in a study of control samples from healthy donors and cancer patients. The protocol was immunoSEQ multiplex PCR, while the TCRdb copy is restricted to in-frame clones and leaves out a portion. The profile shows 140,000 to 150,000 clones, 89% of them singletons. Sequencing input: blood. The TCR comes from a man aged 25-40 years in good health.

The CDR3 loop is CASSRRETASGANVLTF. CDR3 bases: TGTGCCAGCAGCCGCCGGGAAACCGCCTCTGGGGCCAACGTCCTGACTTTC. The rearrangement links TRBV11-2 to TRBJ2-6; D perhaps matches TRBD2 (5 bases). Per germline, CDR1 SGHAT and CDR2 FQNNGV. Trimming stripped 5 bases from V and 0 bases from J, with 14 bases between. The CDR3 totals 17 residues.